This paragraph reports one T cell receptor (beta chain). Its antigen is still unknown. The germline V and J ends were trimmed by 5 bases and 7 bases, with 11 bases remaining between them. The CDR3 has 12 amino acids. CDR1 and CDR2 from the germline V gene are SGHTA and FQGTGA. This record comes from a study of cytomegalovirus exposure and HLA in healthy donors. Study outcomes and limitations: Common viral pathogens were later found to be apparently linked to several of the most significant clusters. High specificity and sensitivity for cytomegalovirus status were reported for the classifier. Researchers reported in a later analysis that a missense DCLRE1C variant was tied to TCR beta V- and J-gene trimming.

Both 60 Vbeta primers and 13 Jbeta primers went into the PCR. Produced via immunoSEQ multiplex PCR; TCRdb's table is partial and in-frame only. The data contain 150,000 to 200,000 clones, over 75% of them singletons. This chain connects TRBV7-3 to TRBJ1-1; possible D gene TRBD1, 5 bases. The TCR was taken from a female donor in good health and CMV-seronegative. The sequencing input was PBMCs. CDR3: CASSRPGDEAFF. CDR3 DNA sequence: TGTGCCAGCAGCCGCCCGGGGGATGAAGCTTTCTTT.